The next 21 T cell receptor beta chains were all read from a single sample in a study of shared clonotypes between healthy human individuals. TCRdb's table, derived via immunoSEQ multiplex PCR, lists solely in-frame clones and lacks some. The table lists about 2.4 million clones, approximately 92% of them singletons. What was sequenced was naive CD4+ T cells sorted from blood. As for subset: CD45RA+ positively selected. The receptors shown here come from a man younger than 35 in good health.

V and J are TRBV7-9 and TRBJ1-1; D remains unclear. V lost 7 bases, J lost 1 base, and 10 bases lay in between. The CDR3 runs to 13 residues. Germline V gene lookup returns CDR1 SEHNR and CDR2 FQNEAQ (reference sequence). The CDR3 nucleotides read TGTGCCAGCACTAGACAAGGGAACACTGAAGCTTTCTTT. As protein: CASTRQGNTEAFF.

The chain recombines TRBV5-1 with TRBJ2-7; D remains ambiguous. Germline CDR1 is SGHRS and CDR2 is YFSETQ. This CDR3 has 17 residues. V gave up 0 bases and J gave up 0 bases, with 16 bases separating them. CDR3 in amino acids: CASSLVPAGLSSYEQYF. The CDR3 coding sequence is TGCGCCAGCAGCTTGGTACCAGCAGGCCTGAGCTCCTACGAGCAGTACTTC.

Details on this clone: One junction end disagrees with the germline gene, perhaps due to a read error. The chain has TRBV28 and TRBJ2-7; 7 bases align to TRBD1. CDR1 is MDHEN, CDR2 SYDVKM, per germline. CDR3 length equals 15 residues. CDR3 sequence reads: CASTLGGQASHEQYF. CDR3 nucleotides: TGTGCCAGCACCTTAGGTGGACAGGCCTCCCACGAGCAGTACTTC.

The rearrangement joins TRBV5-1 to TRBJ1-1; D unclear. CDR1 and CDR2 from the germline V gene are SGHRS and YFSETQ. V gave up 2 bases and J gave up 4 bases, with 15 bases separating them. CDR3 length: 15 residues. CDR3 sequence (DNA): TGCGCCAGCAGCTTATTGTCTACGGCGGCCACTGAAGCTTTCTTT. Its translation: CASSLLSTAATEAFF.

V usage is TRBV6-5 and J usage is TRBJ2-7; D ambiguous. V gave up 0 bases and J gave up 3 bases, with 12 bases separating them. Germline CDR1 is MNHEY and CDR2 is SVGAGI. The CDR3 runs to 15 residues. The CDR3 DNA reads TGTGCCAGCAGTTACTCATCTCGGGCTAGCTACGAGCAGTACTTC. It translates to CASSYSSRASYEQYF.

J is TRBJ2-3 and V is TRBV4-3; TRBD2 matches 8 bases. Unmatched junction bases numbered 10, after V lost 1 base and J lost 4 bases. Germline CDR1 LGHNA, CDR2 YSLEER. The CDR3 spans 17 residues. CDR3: CASSQVSGGQGADTQYF. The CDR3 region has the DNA TGCGCCAGCAGCCAAGTATCGGGGGGGCAGGGAGCAGATACGCAGTATTTT.

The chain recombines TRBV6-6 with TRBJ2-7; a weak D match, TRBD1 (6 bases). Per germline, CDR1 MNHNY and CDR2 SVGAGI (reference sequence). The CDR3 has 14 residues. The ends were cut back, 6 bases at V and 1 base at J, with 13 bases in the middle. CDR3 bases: TGTGCCAGCAGCTCCGGGACACTATCCTACGAGCAGTACTTC. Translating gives CASSSGTLSYEQYF.

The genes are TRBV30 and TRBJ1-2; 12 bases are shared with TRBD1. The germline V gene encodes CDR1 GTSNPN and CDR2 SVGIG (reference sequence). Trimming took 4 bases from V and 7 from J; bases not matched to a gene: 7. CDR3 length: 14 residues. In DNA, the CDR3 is TGTGCCTGGACCCGGGGGACAGGGGGCGCTGGCTACACCTTC. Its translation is CAWTRGTGGAGYTF.

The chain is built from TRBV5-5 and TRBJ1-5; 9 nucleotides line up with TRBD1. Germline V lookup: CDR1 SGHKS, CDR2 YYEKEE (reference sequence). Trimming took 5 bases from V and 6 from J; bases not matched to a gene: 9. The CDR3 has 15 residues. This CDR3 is CASSPGTGLGQPQHF. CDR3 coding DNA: TGTGCCAGCAGTCCGGGGACAGGGTTGGGTCAGCCCCAGCATTTT.

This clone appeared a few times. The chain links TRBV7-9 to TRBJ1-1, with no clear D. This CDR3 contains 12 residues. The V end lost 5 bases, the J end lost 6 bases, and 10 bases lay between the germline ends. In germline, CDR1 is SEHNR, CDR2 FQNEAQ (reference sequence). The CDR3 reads CASSPVMAEAFF. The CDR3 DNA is TGTGCCAGCAGCCCGGTGATGGCTGAAGCTTTCTTT.

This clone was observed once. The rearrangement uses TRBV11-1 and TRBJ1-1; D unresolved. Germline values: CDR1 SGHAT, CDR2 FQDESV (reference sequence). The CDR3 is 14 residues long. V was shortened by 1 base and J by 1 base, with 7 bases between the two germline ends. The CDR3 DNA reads TGTGCCAGCAGCTTAGAGTCCCCGAACACTGAAGCTTTCTTT. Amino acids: CASSLESPNTEAFF.

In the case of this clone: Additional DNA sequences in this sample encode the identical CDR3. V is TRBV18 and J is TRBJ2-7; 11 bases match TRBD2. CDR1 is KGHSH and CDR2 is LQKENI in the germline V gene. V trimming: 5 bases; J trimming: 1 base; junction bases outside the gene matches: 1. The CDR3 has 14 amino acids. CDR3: CASSVAGGSYEQYF. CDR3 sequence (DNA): TGTGCCAGCTCAGTAGCGGGAGGGTCCTACGAGCAGTACTTC.

The CDR3 is CASSLDHRDRETQYF. CDR3 in DNA: TGTGCCAGCAGCTTGGATCATAGGGATCGGGAGACCCAGTACTTC. V and J are TRBV7-2 and TRBJ2-5; no clear D gene. The V gene's germline CDR1 is SGHTA and CDR2 FQGNSA. This CDR3 has 15 residues. V shed 3 bases and J shed 5 bases, with 16 bases lying between them.

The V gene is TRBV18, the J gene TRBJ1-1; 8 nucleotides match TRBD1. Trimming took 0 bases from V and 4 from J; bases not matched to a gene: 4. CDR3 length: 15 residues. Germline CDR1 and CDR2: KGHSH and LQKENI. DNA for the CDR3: TGTGCCAGCTCACCACCGACAGGGGTTGGCACTGAAGCTTTCTTT. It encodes CASSPPTGVGTEAFF. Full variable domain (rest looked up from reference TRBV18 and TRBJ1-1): NAGVMQNPRHLVRRRGQEARLRCSPMKGHSHVYWYRQLPEEGLKFMVYLQKENIIDESGMPKERFSAEFPKEGPSILRIQQVVRGDSAAYFCASSPPTGVGTEAFFGQGTRLTVV.

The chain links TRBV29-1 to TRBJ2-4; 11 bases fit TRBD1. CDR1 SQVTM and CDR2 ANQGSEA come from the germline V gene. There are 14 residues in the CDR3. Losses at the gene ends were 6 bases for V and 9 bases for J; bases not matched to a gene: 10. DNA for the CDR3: TGCAGCGTCCATCCGGGACAGGGGGATGGCATTCAGTACTTC. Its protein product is CSVHPGQGDGIQYF.

The CDR3 DNA sequence: TGTGCCAGCAGTACCGGGAGCTCTAACACCGGGGAGCTGTTTTTT. Its protein is CASSTGSSNTGELFF. J is TRBJ2-2 and V is TRBV7-9; D is perhaps TRBD2 (6 bases). Trimming removed 6 bases at V and 2 bases at J, with 13 bases between. CDR3 length equals 15 residues. Germline V gives CDR1 SEHNR, CDR2 FQNEAQ (reference sequence).

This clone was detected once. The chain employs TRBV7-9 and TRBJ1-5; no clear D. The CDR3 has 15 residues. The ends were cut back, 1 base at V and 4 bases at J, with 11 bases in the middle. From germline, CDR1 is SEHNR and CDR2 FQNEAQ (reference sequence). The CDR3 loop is CASSLGSDINQPQHF. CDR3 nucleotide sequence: TGTGCCAGCAGCTTAGGGTCTGATATAAATCAGCCCCAGCATTTT.

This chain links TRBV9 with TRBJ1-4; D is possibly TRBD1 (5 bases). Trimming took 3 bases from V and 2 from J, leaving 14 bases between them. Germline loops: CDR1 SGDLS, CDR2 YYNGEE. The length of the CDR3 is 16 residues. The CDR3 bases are TGTGCCAGCAGCGCCTCGCTGGGGCCTACTAATGAAAAACTGTTTTTT. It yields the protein CASSASLGPTNEKLFF.

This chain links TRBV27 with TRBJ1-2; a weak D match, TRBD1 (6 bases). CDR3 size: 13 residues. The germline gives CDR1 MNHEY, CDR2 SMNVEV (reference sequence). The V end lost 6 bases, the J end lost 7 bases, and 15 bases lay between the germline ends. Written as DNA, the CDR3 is TGTGCCAGCAGCTACAGGGATGGTCGTGGCTACACCTTC. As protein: CASSYRDGRGYTF.

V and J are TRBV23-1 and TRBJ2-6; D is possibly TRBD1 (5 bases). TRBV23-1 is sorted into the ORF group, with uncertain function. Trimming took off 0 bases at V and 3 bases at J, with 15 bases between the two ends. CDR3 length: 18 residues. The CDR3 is CASSQSEGALGGANVLTF. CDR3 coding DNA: TGCGCCAGCAGTCAATCGGAAGGGGCGCTTGGTGGGGCCAACGTCCTGACTTTC.

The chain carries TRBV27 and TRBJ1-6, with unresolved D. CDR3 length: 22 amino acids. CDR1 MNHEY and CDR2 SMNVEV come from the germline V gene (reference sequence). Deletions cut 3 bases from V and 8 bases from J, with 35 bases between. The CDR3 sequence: CASSFRFPVLGSVASSHSPLHF. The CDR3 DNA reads TGTGCCAGCAGTTTTAGGTTTCCGGTTCTTGGGTCGGTGGCCTCGAGTCATTCACCCCTCCACTTT.